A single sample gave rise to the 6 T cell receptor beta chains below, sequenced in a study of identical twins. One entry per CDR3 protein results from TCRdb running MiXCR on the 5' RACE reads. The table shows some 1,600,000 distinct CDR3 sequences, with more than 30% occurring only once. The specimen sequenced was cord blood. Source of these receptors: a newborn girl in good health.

The CDR3 loop is CASSKRTSGGGRYNEQYF. CDR3 bases: TGTGCCAGCAGCAAAAGGACTAGCGGAGGCGGCAGGTACAATGAGCAGTACTTC. The chain combines TRBV21-1 with TRBJ2-5; the table's D gene call, TRBD2, was not cross checked with the DNA. TRBV21-1 is noted as a pseudogene. The CDR3 runs to 18 residues.

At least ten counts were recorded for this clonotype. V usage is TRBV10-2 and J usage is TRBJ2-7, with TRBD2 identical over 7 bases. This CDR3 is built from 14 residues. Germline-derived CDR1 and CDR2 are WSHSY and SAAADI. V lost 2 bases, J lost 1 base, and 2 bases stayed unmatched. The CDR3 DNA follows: TGCGCCAGCAGTGAGCGGACTAGTTCCTACGAGCAGTACTTC. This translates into CASSERTSSYEQYF.

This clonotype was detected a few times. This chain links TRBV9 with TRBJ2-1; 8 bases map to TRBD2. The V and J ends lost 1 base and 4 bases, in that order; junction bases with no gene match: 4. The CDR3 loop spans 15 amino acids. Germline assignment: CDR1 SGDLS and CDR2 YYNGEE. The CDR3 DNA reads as TGTGCCAGCAGCGTAACGGGGGGGGATTACAATGAGCAGTTCTTC. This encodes CASSVTGGDYNEQFF.

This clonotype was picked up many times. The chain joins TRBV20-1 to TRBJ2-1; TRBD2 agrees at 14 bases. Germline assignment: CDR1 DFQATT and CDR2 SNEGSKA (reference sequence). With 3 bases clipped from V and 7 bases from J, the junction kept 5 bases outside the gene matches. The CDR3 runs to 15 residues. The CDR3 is CSASTGTSGRNEQFF. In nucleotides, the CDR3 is TGCAGTGCTAGTACCGGGACTAGCGGGAGAAATGAGCAGTTCTTC.

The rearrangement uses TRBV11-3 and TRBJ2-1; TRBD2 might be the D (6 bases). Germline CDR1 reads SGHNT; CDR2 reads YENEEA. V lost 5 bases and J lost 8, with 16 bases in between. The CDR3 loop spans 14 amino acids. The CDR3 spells CASSPRGIRDEQFF. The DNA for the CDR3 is TGTGCCAGCAGCCCCCGGGGGATTAGGGATGAGCAGTTCTTC.

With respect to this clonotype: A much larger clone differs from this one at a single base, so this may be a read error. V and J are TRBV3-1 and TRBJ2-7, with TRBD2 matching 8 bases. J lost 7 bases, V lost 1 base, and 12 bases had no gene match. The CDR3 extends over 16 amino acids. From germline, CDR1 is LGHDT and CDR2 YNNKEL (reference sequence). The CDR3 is CASSQGGLASYNEQYF. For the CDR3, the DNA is TGTGCCAGCAGCCAAGGTGGACTAGCTTCCTACAATGAGCAGTACTTC.